This entry features one T cell receptor (beta chain) sequence. The sample is drawn from a study of T cell changes during pregnancy in multiple sclerosis. The assay was immunoSEQ multiplex PCR, and TCRdb's table has in-frame clones only and misses some. The data show tens of thousands of clones, around 90% seen once. The receptor was isolated from a female donor with multiple sclerosis, enrolled in a pregnancy study. Material: peripheral blood, obtained in the third trimester of pregnancy.

CDR3 nucleotide sequence: TGTGCCAGCAGCGTTACTAGCGGGCTAGGGAATGAGCAGTTCTTC. This encodes CASSVTSGLGNEQFF. The V call is TRBV9, the J call TRBJ2-1; 9 nucleotides align to TRBD2. Per germline, CDR1 SGDLS and CDR2 YYNGEE. This CDR3 is 15 amino acids long. J lost 7 bases, V lost 2 bases, and 7 bases had no gene match.